Below, 20 T cell receptor beta chains from the same sample are listed, as sequenced in a study of T-cell memory formation after mild COVID-19. A single record per CDR3 protein comes from TCRdb applying MiXCR to the 5' RACE reads. The sample records 250,000 to 350,000 distinct CDR3 sequences, approximately 20% being singletons. Material: PBMCs or a T cell subset sorted from them (not recorded which). The receptors here all came from a man younger than 30 who had mild COVID-19 (a few samples of this study predate the infection). Cell type and time point are not known.

The chain uses TRBV6-2 or TRBV6-3 and TRBJ1-1, with a possible D match to TRBD1 (6 bases). The CDR3 contains 14 residues. The germline V and J ends were trimmed by 8 bases and 2 bases, with 15 bases remaining between them. Germline assignment: CDR1 MNHEY and CDR2 SVGEGT. Here the CDR3 reads CASVTGTSNTEAFF. Written as DNA, the CDR3 is TGTGCCAGCGTGACCGGGACATCTAACACTGAAGCTTTCTTT.

This chain joins TRBV29-1 and TRBJ2-5; D gene unclear. Between the trimmed V and J ends, which lost 4 bases and 0 bases, there was a span of 12 bases. The CDR3 spans 14 residues. From germline, CDR1 is SQVTM and CDR2 ANQGSEA. The CDR3 is CSVGKNLYQETQYF. CDR3 bases: TGCAGCGTTGGAAAGAACTTGTACCAAGAGACCCAGTACTTC.

The chain recombines TRBV2 with TRBJ1-2; no reliable D call. V lost 1 base and J 4 bases, leaving 7 bases between the germline ends. From germline, CDR1 is SNHLY and CDR2 FYNNEI. The CDR3 is 13 amino acids. CDR3 coding DNA: TGTGCCAGCAGTGAAGTGGCGGTCTATGGCTACACCTTC. Translation: CASSEVAVYGYTF.

The chain has TRBV24-1 and TRBJ2-1, with TRBD2 identical over 7 bases. Germline CDR1 reads KGHDR; CDR2 reads SFDVKD. Germline trimming cut 3 bases from V and 7 bases from J; bases unmatched to any gene: 11. This CDR3 has 16 amino acids. CDR3 sequence reads: CATSDAAGTTVNEQFF. In DNA, the CDR3 is TGTGCCACCAGTGATGCCGCCGGGACTACCGTTAATGAGCAGTTCTTC.

The gene calls are TRBV7-2 and TRBJ2-3; 11 bases line up with TRBD2. Germline V gene sequence: CDR1 SGHTA, CDR2 FQGNSA. V was clipped by 8 bases and J by 7 bases; unmatched bases: 11. The CDR3 sequence is 15 residues long. CDR3 loop: CASGNSGGARNTQYF. DNA of the CDR3: TGTGCCAGCGGAAATAGCGGGGGGGCAAGGAATACGCAGTATTTT.

This sequence joins TRBV7-2 and TRBJ2-5, with 10 bases fitting TRBD2. The V segment lost 4 bases and the J segment 4 bases; nucleotides outside the gene matches: 21. The CDR3 length is 20 residues. Germline CDR1 is SGHTA and CDR2 is FQGNSA. Here the CDR3 DNA reads TGTGCCAGCAGCTCGCTGTCCTCTAGCGGGGGTTCAGGATTGGGAGAGACCCAGTACTTC. It yields the protein CASSSLSSSGGSGLGETQYF.

This clonotype was counted many times. This chain links TRBV10-3 with TRBJ2-5; D is ambiguous. In germline, CDR1 is ENHRY, CDR2 SYGVKD. There are 14 residues in the CDR3. V was shortened by 2 bases and J by 1 base, with 8 bases between the two germline ends. The CDR3 loop reads CAISEMYIQETQYF. CDR3 nucleotides: TGTGCCATCAGTGAGATGTATATCCAAGAGACCCAGTACTTC.

This clonotype was counted only a few times. V is TRBV4-3 and J is TRBJ2-4; tentatively, D is TRBD1 (5 bases). This CDR3 contains 15 residues. With 1 base removed from V and 4 bases from J, the gap between germline ends came to 11 bases. The V gene's germline CDR1 is LGHNA and CDR2 YSLEER. This CDR3 is CASSQVSAGKNIQYF. DNA of the CDR3: TGCGCCAGCAGCCAAGTATCGGCAGGGAAAAACATTCAGTACTTC.

The V and J genes are TRBV7-2 and TRBJ2-5; the match to TRBD1 covers 7 bases. This CDR3 comprises 16 residues. V was pared by 6 bases and J by 5 bases, with 15 bases of the junction left unmatched. CDR1 is SGHTA, CDR2 FQGNSA, per germline. CDR3 nucleotide sequence: TGTGCCAGCAGTCAAGGCGGCACAGGGGCCCAGGAGACCCAGTACTTC. Amino acids: CASSQGGTGAQETQYF.

This chain connects TRBV5-1 to TRBJ2-7, with D perhaps matching TRBD1 or TRBD2 (5 bases each). Germline lookup yields CDR1 SGHRS and CDR2 YFSETQ. Between the trimmed V and J ends, which lost 4 bases and 7 bases, there was a span of 21 bases. CDR3 length: 15 residues. The CDR3 protein is CASSPRADSTGEQYV. The CDR3 bases are TGCGCCAGCAGCCCACGAGCAGACAGTACGGGAGAGCAGTACGTC.

At least ten counts were recorded for this clonotype. The chain joins TRBV9 to TRBJ2-5; the D gene is possibly TRBD1 (5 bases). This CDR3 contains 13 residues. Germline loops: CDR1 SGDLS, CDR2 YYNGEE. Trimming removed 4 bases at V and 1 base at J, with 8 bases between. The CDR3 DNA is TGTGCCAGCAGCCTTGACAGCCAAGAGACCCAGTACTTC. Translated, it gives CASSLDSQETQYF.

This clonotype was seen repeatedly, ten times or more. The chain combines TRBV5-5 with TRBJ1-2; TRBD1 matches at 10 bases. CDR3 length equals 17 residues. V lost 0 bases and J lost 8; bases outside the gene matches: 13. Germline assignment: CDR1 SGHKS and CDR2 YYEKEE (reference sequence). CDR3 bases: TGTGCCAGCAGCTTGGAGGGACAGGGGTCCCTGCGGCGCGGCTACACCTTC. Amino acids: CASSLEGQGSLRRGYTF.

This clonotype was seen a few times. The V gene is TRBV6-5, the J gene TRBJ2-1, with a weak D call TRBD2 (5 bases). Trimming pared 2 bases from V and 0 bases from J, leaving 14 bases between. The length of the CDR3 is 17 residues. The germline V gene has CDR1 MNHEY and CDR2 SVGAGI. The CDR3 loop is CASSYLSRGSSYNEQFF. In nucleotides, the CDR3 is TGTGCCAGCAGTTACCTCTCGAGAGGGAGCTCCTACAATGAGCAGTTCTTC.

This chain links TRBV12-3 or TRBV12-4 with TRBJ2-3; D tentatively fits TRBD1 or TRBD2 (5 bases each). CDR3 length: 12 residues. V dropped 10 bases and J dropped 6 bases, with 14 bases sitting between them. CDR3 protein: CAIGTHADTQYF. CDR3 nucleotides: TGTGCCATCGGGACCCATGCGGATACGCAGTATTTT.

This clonotype was observed a handful of times. The gene calls are TRBV6-5 and TRBJ2-3; D is unclear. Germline CDR1 and CDR2: MNHEY and SVGAGI. The CDR3 has 14 residues. Trimming cost V 2 bases and J 2 bases, with 8 bases left between them. This CDR3 is CASSYGVNTDTQYF. The CDR3 DNA reads TGTGCCAGCAGTTACGGGGTAAACACAGATACGCAGTATTTT.

This clonotype was counted at least ten times. V usage is TRBV29-1 and J usage is TRBJ2-2; a weak D match, TRBD1 (5 bases). Germline loops: CDR1 SQVTM, CDR2 ANQGSEA. The CDR3 is 12 residues long. V shed 4 bases and J shed 3 bases, with 6 bases lying between them. In nucleotides, the CDR3 is TGCAGCGTTGTGGGGCACACCGGGGAGCTGTTTTTT. This sequence encodes CSVVGHTGELFF.

This clonotype appeared a few times. V and J are TRBV7-9 and TRBJ2-6, with 8 bases matching TRBD1. The CDR3 is 16 residues long. Germline V CDR1 and CDR2: SEHNR, FQNEAQ (reference sequence). J lost 2 bases, V lost 4 bases, and 4 bases had no gene match. The CDR3 region is CASSSDRAPGANVLTF. The CDR3 DNA sequence: TGTGCCAGCAGCTCGGACAGGGCCCCTGGGGCCAACGTCCTGACTTTC. Looking up the rest from reference TRBV7-9 and TRBJ2-6 gives the full variable domain: DTGVSQNPRHKITKRGQNVTFRCDPISEHNRLYWYRQTLGQGPEFLTYFQNEAQLEKSRLLSDRFSAERPKGSFSTLEIQRTEQGDSAMYLCASSSDRAPGANVLTFGAGSRLTVL.

The J gene is TRBJ2-7, the V gene TRBV12-3 or TRBV12-4, with D possibly being TRBD1 or TRBD2 (6 bases each). The CDR3 sequence is 14 residues long. Trimming removed 5 bases at V and 3 bases at J, with 14 bases between. CDR3 in amino acids: CASSNPRGLYEQYF. CDR3 sequence (DNA): TGTGCCAGCAGTAACCCCAGGGGACTCTACGAGCAGTACTTC.

The rearrangement uses TRBV6-6 and TRBJ1-5; 8 positions agree with TRBD1. The germline gives CDR1 MNHNY, CDR2 SVGAGI (reference sequence). Germline trimming cut 7 bases from V and 2 bases from J; bases unmatched to any gene: 16. The CDR3 length is 18 residues. CDR3 residues: CASKRPGQDFVGNQPQHF. The CDR3 DNA follows: TGTGCCAGCAAAAGGCCGGGACAGGATTTTGTAGGCAATCAGCCCCAGCATTTT.

V and J are TRBV20-1 and TRBJ2-5, with 9 bases that match TRBD2. With 2 bases clipped from V and 4 bases from J, the junction kept 2 bases outside the gene matches. Germline assignment: CDR1 DFQATT and CDR2 SNEGSKA (reference sequence). CDR3 length: 13 amino acids. The CDR3 DNA sequence: TGCAGTGCTAGACGCGGGGGGGGAGAGACCCAGTACTTC. Amino acid sequence: CSARRGGGETQYF.